This entry is about one T cell receptor beta chain. Its target antigen remains unknown. Per-base quality was not reported, and no clone a single base away is much larger than it. The roughly 39 donors, aged about 6 to 100 years, were systemically healthy Caucasian individuals from Russia. Approximately 9 milliliters of peripheral blood were collected from each donor into EDTA-treated Vacutainer tubes. PBMCs were isolated by Ficoll-Paque density-gradient centrifugation, with at least 6.5 million obtained per sample. Total RNA, at least 6 micrograms per sample, was extracted from PBMCs with Trizol reagent. For every donor, flow cytometry on a PBMC aliquot measured the percentage of naive CD45RAhigh/CD27high T cells. The sample originates from a study of blood T cells in healthy people across ages (dated by TCRdb to 2015 to 2017). Background on the whole study: In model experiments, template switching captured about one uniquely barcoded TCR beta cDNA molecule for every two T cells. Age-related changes in TCR beta repertoire diversity were measured in the study by deep sequencing normalized with unique cDNA molecular identifiers. Four age groups were formed from the donors: young (average 16 years), middle-aged (approximately 40), aged (roughly 56) and long-lived (about 80). The study analyzed two additional independent replicas of 1 million unique cDNA reads from the same blood draw for two donors, one aged 18 to 29 and one aged 80 or older.

From V the trimming removes 0 bases and from J it removes 15 bases, while the gene matches leave 8 bases of the junction unaccounted for. The germline V gene provides CDR1 SQVTM and CDR2 ANQGSEA. The CDR3 sequence holds 12 residues, the cysteine and phenylalanine included. The read is trimmed to its CDR3 DNA, 36 bases read in frame from base 1. Libraries were constructed by 5' RACE. Sequencing was carried out with an Illumina HiSeq 2500. A second PCR of about 7 to 12 cycles was run with a J-beta primer mix and a sample-barcoded 5' primer. Each TCR beta cDNA molecule received a unique molecular identifier from a template-switch 5' adaptor carrying 12 random nucleotides. Each sample yielded at least 2.5 million CDR3-containing paired-end reads. First-strand cDNA synthesis was performed from all RNA using the Mint cDNA synthesis kit, with priming by a TRBC-specific oligonucleotide. Following uracil-DNA glycosylase treatment, all cDNA underwent a first 18-cycle PCR with the universal primers M1SS and BC2_uni_R. Processing in the source paper ran as follows. For normalization, 1 million high-quality reads were randomly selected from each sample, with every read carrying a distinct molecular identifier. Instead of being binned into consensus sequences, reads with shared molecular identifiers were discarded. MiTCR, run with a Q25 quality threshold and the strictest error-elimination algorithm, handled CDR3 identification, clonotype clustering and error correction. A nonparametric unseen species model with Euler transformation was used to estimate a lower bound on total TCR beta diversity. The public reads were reanalyzed by TCRdb: fastp trimming at Q25, MiXCR alignment, in-frame beta chains only. CDR3 protein sequences are deduplicated, and each keeps its most common genes and DNA. The V and J calls and clone size are TCRdb's, not the authors'. Present in this sample are about 930,000 distinct CDR3 sequences, about 29% of which were seen just once. 10% of the sample lies in the top ten.

Study-wide findings and limitations: Estimates of total diversity from one million sequenced T cells were regarded as lower bounds and underestimates. Bulk unsorted PBMC profiling prevented conclusive comparison of naive and antigen-experienced compartments. The percentage of naive T cells measured by flow cytometry correlated strongly with observed TCR beta diversity. Observed TCR beta diversity per million T cells fell roughly linearly with age, and a significant reduction was already apparent by age roughly 41. Because the CMV infection status of the donors was unknown, age-related changes in expanded clonotypes may potentially have been confounded. The long-lived group showed more naive CD4+ T cells, fewer expanded clones and increased TCR diversity than the aged group, suggesting age selection.

These sequences were also reported in another study, on T cells of mothers and their children. Taken from the second paper: Nine systemically healthy Caucasian individuals served as donors, namely three mothers together with their six children. cDNA synthesis consumed the entire amount of extracted RNA, loaded at about 1.5 ug RNA in each 15 ul reaction. In the second PCR, the M1S primer added sample barcodes and 2-4 random nucleotides. Over 9.5 million TCR beta CDR3 reads were obtained for each mother, and millions of reads were obtained for each child. Thymic selection shapes the output of TCR recombination in a similar way in related and unrelated pairs, and inherited differences have a minor effect. Related mother-child pairs always showed normalized repertoire overlap that was slightly higher than in unrelated mother-child pairs, though the difference was never significant. No persistent microchimeric T cell clones were found, with a detection sensitivity of approximately 100 clones per million clonotypes. The study used deep NGS to compare TCR beta repertoires of mothers and children, seeking features distinguishing related mother-child pairs from unrelated individuals. On average, the children were 11 +/- 4 years old, while the mothers were approximately 41 +/- 4 years old. After adapter ligation with NEBNext reagents, the libraries were sequenced on Illumina HiSeq 2000 with 100+100 nt paired-end reads. To prevent cross-contamination, the mother and child libraries were prepared a month apart and were sequenced in separate runs. For each donor, between roughly 450,000 and 2,300,000 distinct TCR beta clonotypes were identified. Naive TCR beta clonotypes were estimated from low-frequency clonotypes matched to each donor's FACS-determined naive share, without sorting.

The sequence came from a woman in her 40s in good health. The chain is encoded by TRBV29-1 joined to TRBJ2-1; 7 of the junction bases match TRBD2. Source material: blood. The CDR3 is CSVEDRDYKRFF. The DNA sequence is given as TGCAGCGTTGAAGATCGGGACTACAAACGGTTCTTC.